This T cell receptor beta chain was identified during a study of vaccination effects on CD4 cells after COVID-19. In the study overall: Subjects were given two BNT162b2 or mRNA-1273 vaccine doses. Study-level findings and limits: Marked contraction was observed in infection-induced and vaccine-induced clones late after vaccination. Few convalescent patients, and no early post-infection timepoints, were available to the study.

J gave up 1 base and V 5 bases, and 3 bases lay outside the gene matches. The germline gives CDR1 MNHEY, CDR2 SMNVEV (reference sequence). The length of the CDR3 is 16 residues. To note about this clone: What it binds is unknown.

Profiling relied on immunoSEQ multiplex PCR, and the TCRdb table lists in-frame clones only, not all of them. This table holds some 27,000 clones, 50% to 70% found once. Cells that had been cultured for approximately eleven days were the source of isolated CD4+ T cells. Researchers swapped half the medium for IL-2 medium on both days 3 and 7. The chain has TRBV27 and TRBJ1-4, with 11 bases matching TRBD1. This material consisted of CD4+ T cells from PBMCs cultured without peptide, taken before COVID-19 vaccination. The TCR originated in a human donor who received a COVID-19 vaccine. The CDR3 region has the DNA TGTGCCAGCAGTCCCGGGACAGGGGGAACTAATGAAAAACTGTTTTTT. It yields the protein CASSPGTGGTNEKLFF.